This T cell receptor beta chain originates from a study of human T cells and chemical hapten exposure. This clonotype was detected only a few times. Original processing notes: Sample TCR totals centred on a median of approximately 96,000, ranging about 20,000 to 700,000. TCRdb called the RACE reads again in MiXCR, with one record for every CDR3 protein. These V and J calls derive from TCRdb rather than the authors' analysis. The sample lists approximately 340,000 distinct CDR3 sequences; roughly 6.9% were seen once. The time point here: patch test 1, 2 weeks after DPC sensitization. Treatment here: therapeutic diphenylcyclopropenone sensitization with weekly scalp DPC. Patches went on only after blood had been drawn each time. Germline V gives CDR1 DFQATT, CDR2 SNEGSKA (reference sequence). The CDR3 totals 15 residues. V shed 5 bases and J 6 bases; nucleotides not matched to a gene: 13.

V is TRBV20-1 and J is TRBJ2-7; 10 bases are a match to TRBD2. The sequence derives from a woman aged 18-30 years with alopecia areata. Some clones in this sample may be carry-over from other donors' samples. The sequencing used whole blood, collected in connection with sensitization to the hapten diphenylcyclopropenone (DPC). CDR3 residues: CSAPRTSSGGGEQYF. CDR3 coding DNA: TGCAGTGCTCCAAGGACATCTAGCGGGGGTGGCGAGCAGTACTTC.